This TCR beta chain was documented in a study of T cell repertoires in cytomegalovirus infection. About the study: Recently identified HLA-C-restricted CMV epitopes were among the peptides used. CMV infection plus the matching HLA type was flagged by public TCR beta signatures.

Notes on the study in general: The response measured ex vivo was dominated by TCR beta clonotypes (HLA-C-restricted and CMV-specific).

Regarding this clonotype: Its antigen remains unidentified.

One entry per CDR3 protein results from TCRdb running MiXCR on the reads. The repertoire holds 360,000 or so distinct CDR3 sequences, with 34% as singletons. The CDR3 covers 15 residues. Losses at the gene ends were 5 bases for V and 7 bases for J; bases not matched to a gene: 10. Germline CDR1 SGHTA, CDR2 FQGNSA. The chain employs TRBV7-2 and TRBJ2-2; 7 bases fit TRBD1. This clonotype originated in a human donor in good health (CMV status not recorded). Some clones in this sample may be carry-over from other donors' samples. Source: cultured PBMCs, taken from culture after CMV antigen stimulation. The CDR3 DNA reads as TGTGCCAGCAGCCGTGACAGGGTGGAAGGCGGGGAGCTGTTTTTT. Protein sequence: CASSRDRVEGGELFF.